The rows below give T cell receptor beta chains drawn from one sample of a study of T cell changes during pregnancy in multiple sclerosis. Method: immunoSEQ multiplex PCR; TCRdb's copy keeps in-frame clones and lacks some. The repertoire has fewer than 90,000 clones, nearly 95% of them found once; the top ten carry 1.5% to 2%. The input for sequencing was peripheral blood, taken after pregnancy. All receptors come from a female donor in good health, enrolled as a control in a pregnancy study. CDR3s include the opening cysteine and the closing phenylalanine or tryptophan. The D gene is left open where the match is weak. Only some rows state a clone size, as once, few, many or a class for expanded clones.

D gene | CDR3 length | J gene | V gene | clone size | CDR3 protein | CDR3 DNA
TRBD2 | 15 | TRBJ2-3 | TRBV7-2 | NA | CASSFGGSDTDTQYF | TGTGCCAGCAGCTTCGGCGGGAGTGACACAGATACGCAGTATTTT
NA | 14 | TRBJ2-1 | TRBV21-1 | NA | CASSEGLVREEQFF | TGTGCCAGCAGCGAAGGACTGGTACGTGAAGAGCAGTTCTTC
NA | 14 | TRBJ2-3 | TRBV28 | NA | CATRSPTETDTQYF | TGTGCCACGAGGAGTCCTACTGAAACAGATACGCAGTATTTT
TRBD1 | 14 | TRBJ1-2 | TRBV5-4 | NA | CASFRTGANYGYTF | TGTGCCAGCTTTCGGACAGGGGCTAACTATGGCTACACCTTC
NA | 8 | TRBJ2-7 | TRBV11-3 | NA | CASSTAQF | TGTGCCAGCAGTACCGCCCAGTTC
TRBD2 | 16 | TRBJ2-7 | TRBV7-9 | NA | CASSLGWASGRDEQYF | TGTGCCAGCAGCTTAGGATGGGCTAGCGGGAGAGACGAGCAGTACTTC
NA | 16 | TRBJ2-7 | TRBV27 | NA | CASSSNSGANSYEQYF | TGTGCCAGCAGTTCGAACTCAGGGGCCAACTCCTACGAGCAGTACTTC
NA | 14 | TRBJ2-7 | TRBV11-2 | NA | CASSPSGIYYEQYF | TGTGCCAGCAGCCCATCCGGGATTTACTACGAGCAGTACTTC
NA | 15 | TRBJ2-7 | TRBV28 | NA | CASSTQTIGLREQYF | TGTGCCAGCAGCACCCAGACAATAGGATTGAGAGAGCAGTACTTC
TRBD2 | 13 | TRBJ2-5 | TRBV28 | NA | CASTSGSLETQYF | TGTGCCTCGACTAGCGGGTCGTTAGAGACCCAGTACTTC
NA | 13 | TRBJ2-2 | TRBV4-1 | NA | CASSQGAPRELFF | TGCGCCAGCAGCCAAGGTGCGCCCCGGGAGCTGTTTTTT
NA | 15 | TRBJ2-7 | TRBV5-4 | NA | CASSLSPGSSYEQYF | TGTGCCAGCAGCTTGTCTCCGGGTAGCTCCTACGAGCAGTACTTC
TRBD2 | 13 | TRBJ2-7 | TRBV29-1 | NA | CSVAPTSGYEQYF | TGCAGCGTCGCCCCGACTAGCGGCTACGAGCAGTACTTC
NA | 13 | TRBJ1-5 | TRBV19 | NA | CASSIFINQPQHF | TGTGCCAGTAGTATCTTTATTAATCAGCCCCAGCATTTT
TRBD1 | 14 | TRBJ2-7 | TRBV5-8 | NA | CASSLQGARSEQYF | TGTGCCAGCAGCTTACAGGGGGCGCGATCCGAGCAGTACTTC
TRBD2 | 15 | TRBJ2-1 | TRBV5-1 | NA | CASSLSGRASDEQFF | TGCGCCAGCAGCCTTAGCGGGAGGGCCTCAGATGAGCAGTTCTTC
TRBD2 | 13 | TRBJ2-7 | TRBV10-3 | NA | CAITSGGGREQYF | TGTGCCATCACCTCTGGGGGAGGGCGCGAGCAGTACTTC
NA | 14 | TRBJ2-7 | TRBV2 | NA | CASSDRGLTYEQYF | TGTGCCAGCAGTGACAGGGGCCTGACCTACGAGCAGTACTTC
NA | 15 | TRBJ2-3 | TRBV15 | NA | CATSFASFSTDTQYF | TGTGCCACCAGCTTCGCGTCGTTCAGCACAGATACGCAGTATTTT
TRBD1 | 13 | TRBJ2-1 | TRBV2 | once | CASGTGIYNEQFF | TGTGCCAGCGGGACAGGGATCTACAATGAGCAGTTCTTC
TRBD2 | 17 | TRBJ2-7 | TRBV5-6 | NA | CASSSPGTSGSRYEQYF | TGTGCCAGCAGCTCCCCCGGGACTAGCGGGAGCAGGTACGAGCAGTACTTC
NA | 13 | TRBJ2-5 | TRBV27 | NA | CASRRGPQETQYF | TGTGCCAGCAGGCGGGGTCCTCAAGAGACCCAGTACTTC
NA | 16 | TRBJ2-1 | TRBV19 | NA | CASSIGSTGLGNEQFF | TGTGCCAGTAGTATAGGGTCCACAGGGTTAGGCAATGAGCAGTTCTTC
TRBD1 | 16 | TRBJ2-7 | TRBV4-1 | NA | CASSQASGTGTREQYF | TGCGCCAGCAGCCAAGCCTCCGGGACAGGGACCCGTGAGCAGTACTTC
NA | 16 | TRBJ2-3 | TRBV5-1 | NA | CASSLGTTPKADTQYF | TGCGCCAGCAGCTTGGGGACAACCCCGAAGGCAGATACGCAGTATTTT
TRBD2 | 19 | TRBJ2-2 | TRBV2 | NA | CASSEPGLAGFGPTGELFF | TGTGCCAGCAGTGAGCCGGGACTAGCGGGATTTGGGCCCACCGGGGAGCTGTTTTTT
NA | 16 | TRBJ2-5 | TRBV6-5 | NA | CASSYSGGAGGETQYF | TGTGCCAGCAGTTACTCTGGGGGCGCGGGTGGCGAGACCCAGTACTTC
NA | 14 | TRBJ1-1 | TRBV6-1 | NA | CASSEEGTNTEAFF | TGTGCCAGCAGTGAGGAGGGGACGAACACTGAAGCTTTCTTT
NA | 15 | TRBJ1-4 | TRBV5-4 | NA | CASSPEPGLQEKLFF | TGTGCCAGCAGCCCAGAGCCTGGGTTACAGGAAAAACTGTTTTTT
NA | 15 | TRBJ2-3 | TRBV29-1 | NA | CSVCSRGHSTDTQYF | TGCAGCGTGTGTTCCCGAGGTCATAGCACAGATACGCAGTATTTT
NA | 15 | TRBJ1-3 | TRBV5-1 | NA | CASSLEQAPGNTIYF | TGCGCCAGCAGCTTGGAACAGGCACCCGGAAACACCATATATTTT
TRBD1 | 13 | TRBJ1-1 | TRBV10-3 | NA | CAIRGQVNTEAFF | TGTGCCATCAGGGGACAGGTGAACACTGAAGCTTTCTTT
TRBD1 | 13 | TRBJ2-1 | TRBV5-1 | NA | CASSLGQGYEQFF | TGCGCCAGCAGCTTGGGACAGGGCTATGAGCAGTTCTTC
NA | 14 | TRBJ1-5 | TRBV7-8 | NA | CASSFKTENQPQHF | TGTGCCAGCAGCTTCAAGACGGAGAATCAGCCCCAGCATTTT
NA | 16 | TRBJ2-1 | TRBV7-9 | NA | CASSFLGGGLVNEQFF | TGTGCCAGCAGCTTCCTTGGGGGCGGGCTCGTCAATGAGCAGTTCTTC
NA | 12 | TRBJ2-2 | TRBV2 | NA | CASSSGAGELFF | TGTGCCAGCAGTTCAGGGGCCGGGGAGCTGTTTTTT
TRBD2 | 19 | TRBJ2-3 | TRBV7-9 | once | CASSFSASASGASTDTQYF | TGTGCCAGCAGCTTTTCGGCCTCGGCTAGCGGGGCTAGCACAGATACGCAGTATTTT
TRBD2 | 15 | TRBJ2-5 | TRBV5-1 | NA | CASSGTSGSIETQYF | TGCGCCAGCAGCGGGACTAGCGGGAGTATTGAGACCCAGTACTTC
TRBD1 | 15 | TRBJ2-1 | TRBV28 | NA | CASSPAGTGTNEQFF | TGTGCCAGCAGCCCTGCCGGGACAGGGACTAATGAGCAGTTCTTC
TRBD1 | 17 | TRBJ2-7 | TRBV7-2 | NA | CASSLDGQGAESYEQYF | TGTGCCAGCAGCTTAGACGGACAGGGTGCCGAGTCCTACGAGCAGTACTTC
NA | 16 | TRBJ2-7 | TRBV27 | NA | CASSLSPIPFLREQYF | TGTGCCAGCAGTTTATCCCCAATCCCCTTCCTTCGGGAGCAGTACTTC
NA | 20 | TRBJ2-1 | TRBV10-3 | NA | CAIRGAGQGAASGRLDEQFF | TGTGCCATCAGGGGCGCGGGACAGGGGGCGGCTAGCGGGAGGTTGGATGAGCAGTTCTTC
TRBD1 | 14 | TRBJ2-1 | TRBV13 | NA | CASSPGQGYNEQFF | TGTGCCAGCAGCCCGGGACAGGGGTATAATGAGCAGTTCTTC
NA | 15 | TRBJ2-3 | TRBV7-2 | NA | CASSLLAQSTDTQYF | TGTGCCAGCAGCTTATTGGCTCAAAGCACAGATACGCAGTATTTT
NA | 16 | TRBJ1-1 | TRBV21-1 | NA | CASSKEDINMNTEAFF | TGTGCCAGCAGCAAAGAGGACATCAACATGAACACTGAAGCTTTCTTT
TRBD1 | 14 | TRBJ2-7 | TRBV27 | NA | CARGLRDRPYEQYF | TGTGCCAGAGGGCTCCGGGACAGGCCCTACGAGCAGTACTTC
NA | 13 | TRBJ2-5 | TRBV2 | NA | CASTPSRQETQYF | TGTGCCAGCACGCCTAGTCGCCAAGAGACCCAGTACTTC
NA | 15 | TRBJ2-2 | TRBV6-4 | NA | CASSDNSGDTGELFF | TGTGCCAGCAGTGACAACTCCGGGGACACCGGGGAGCTGTTTTTT
NA | 13 | TRBJ2-7 | TRBV7-9 | once | CASSSYESYEQYF | TGTGCCAGCAGCTCCTACGAGTCCTACGAGCAGTACTTC
NA | 16 | TRBJ1-1 | TRBV6-6 | NA | CASSYTHSQRGTEAFF | TGTGCCAGCAGTTATACCCACTCCCAAAGGGGTACTGAAGCTTTCTTT
NA | 12 | TRBJ1-2 | TRBV28 | NA | CAGQSGDYGYTF | TGTGCCGGCCAATCGGGGGACTATGGCTACACCTTC
NA | 14 | TRBJ2-5 | TRBV6-5 | few | CASSYSAQGGDQYF | TGTGCCAGCAGTTACTCTGCCCAGGGTGGTGACCAGTACTTC
TRBD1 | 16 | TRBJ2-6 | TRBV5-6 | once | CASSGPRGRGANVLTF | TGTGCCAGCAGCGGACCCAGGGGGCGGGGGGCCAACGTCCTGACTTTC
TRBD1 | 14 | TRBJ2-7 | TRBV5-6 | NA | CASSFGTGFDEQYF | TGTGCCAGCAGCTTCGGGACAGGCTTCGACGAGCAGTACTTC